This note documents a single T cell receptor (beta chain) sequence. What it binds is not known. The CDR3 is made up of 16 amino acids. From germline, CDR1 is KGHDR and CDR2 SFDVKD. V dropped 4 bases and J dropped 5; count of bases not matched to a gene: 12. This entry belongs to a study of CD8+CD57+ T cells in acquired aplastic anemia. Overall study results and limits: Patients versus controls showed no significant CD8+ Simpson's diversity difference.

TCR beta VDJ and CDR3 profiling used genomic DNA as template. TCRdb re-called the reads with MiXCR, one entry per CDR3 protein. The profile shows roughly 180,000 distinct CDR3 sequences, 64% of them singletons. This chain connects TRBV24-1 to TRBJ1-2, with 7 bases lining up with TRBD1. The origin of this receptor is a human donor with severe aplastic anemia or a healthy control (not recorded which). Material for sequencing was sorted CD4+, CD8+, or CD8+CD57+ T cells (not recorded which) from PBMCs. CDR3 protein: CATSDGYRGVGYGYTF. Written as DNA, the CDR3 is TGTGCCACCAGTGACGGCTACAGGGGTGTAGGTTATGGCTACACCTTC.